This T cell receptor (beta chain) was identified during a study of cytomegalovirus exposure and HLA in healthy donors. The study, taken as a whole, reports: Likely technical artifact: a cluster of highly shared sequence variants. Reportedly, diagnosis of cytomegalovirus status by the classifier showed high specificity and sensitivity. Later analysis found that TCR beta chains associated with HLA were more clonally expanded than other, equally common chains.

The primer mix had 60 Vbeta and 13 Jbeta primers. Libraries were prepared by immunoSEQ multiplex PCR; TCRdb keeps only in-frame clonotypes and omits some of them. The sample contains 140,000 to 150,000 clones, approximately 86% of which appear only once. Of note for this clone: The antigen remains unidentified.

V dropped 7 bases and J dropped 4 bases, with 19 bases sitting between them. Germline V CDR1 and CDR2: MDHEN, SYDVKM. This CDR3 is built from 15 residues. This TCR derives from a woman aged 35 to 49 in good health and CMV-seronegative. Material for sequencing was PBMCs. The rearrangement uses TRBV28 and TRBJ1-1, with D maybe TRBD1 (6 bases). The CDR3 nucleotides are TGTGCCAGCACCCTCGGGGGGGCCGGAACCACTGAAGCTTTCTTT. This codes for CASTLGGAGTTEAFF.